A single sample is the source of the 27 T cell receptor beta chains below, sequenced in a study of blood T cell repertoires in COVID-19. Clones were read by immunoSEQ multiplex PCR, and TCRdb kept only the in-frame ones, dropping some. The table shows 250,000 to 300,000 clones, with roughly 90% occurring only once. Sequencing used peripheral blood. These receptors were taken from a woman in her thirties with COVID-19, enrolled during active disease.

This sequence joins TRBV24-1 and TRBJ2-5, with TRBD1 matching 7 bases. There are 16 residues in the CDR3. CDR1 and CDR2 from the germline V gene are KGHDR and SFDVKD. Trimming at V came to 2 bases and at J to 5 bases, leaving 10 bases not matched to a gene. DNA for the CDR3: TGTGCCACCAGTGATTACCTCAAGGGGGCTGGGGAGACCCAGTACTTC. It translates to CATSDYLKGAGETQYF.

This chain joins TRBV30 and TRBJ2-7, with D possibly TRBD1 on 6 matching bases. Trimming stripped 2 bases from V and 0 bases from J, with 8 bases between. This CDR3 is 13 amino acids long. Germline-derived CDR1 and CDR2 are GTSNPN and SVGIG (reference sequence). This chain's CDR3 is CAWSQGHSYEQYF. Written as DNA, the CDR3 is TGTGCCTGGAGTCAGGGACACTCCTACGAGCAGTACTTC. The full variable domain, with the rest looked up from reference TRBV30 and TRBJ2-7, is SQTIHQWPATLVQPVGSPLSLECTVEGTSNPNLYWYRQAAGRGLQLLFYSVGIGQISSEVPQNLSASRPQDRQFILSSKKLLLSDSGFYLCAWSQGHSYEQYFGPGTRLTVT.

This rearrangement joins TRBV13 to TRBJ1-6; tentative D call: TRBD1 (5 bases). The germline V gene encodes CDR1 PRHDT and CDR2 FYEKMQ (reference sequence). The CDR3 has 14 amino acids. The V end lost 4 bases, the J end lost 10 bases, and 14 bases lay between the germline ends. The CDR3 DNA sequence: TGTGCCAGCAGCTGGGGACGGGGGGACTCACCCCTCCACTTT. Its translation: CASSWGRGDSPLHF. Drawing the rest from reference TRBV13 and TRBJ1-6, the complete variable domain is AAGVIQSPRHLIKEKRETATLKCYPIPRHDTVYWYQQGPGQDPQFLISFYEKMQSDKGSIPDRFSAQQFSDYHSELNMSSLELGDSALYFCASSWGRGDSPLHFGNGTRLTVT.

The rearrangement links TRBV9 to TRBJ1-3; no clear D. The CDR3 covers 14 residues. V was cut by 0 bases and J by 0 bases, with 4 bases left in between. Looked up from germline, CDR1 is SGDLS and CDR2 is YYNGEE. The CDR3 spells CASSVGASGNTIYF. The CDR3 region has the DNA TGTGCCAGCAGCGTAGGAGCCTCTGGAAACACCATATATTTT.

CDR3 bases: TGTGCCAGCAGTGAAGGAAAGACAGGTCCCTACGAGCAGTACTTC. This gives the protein CASSEGKTGPYEQYF. V gene TRBV25-1 combines with J gene TRBJ2-7; the D gene is possibly TRBD1 (6 bases). This CDR3 region has 15 residues. Deletions cut 2 bases from V and 2 bases from J, with 13 bases between. Germline CDR1 reads MGHDK; CDR2 reads SYGVNS.

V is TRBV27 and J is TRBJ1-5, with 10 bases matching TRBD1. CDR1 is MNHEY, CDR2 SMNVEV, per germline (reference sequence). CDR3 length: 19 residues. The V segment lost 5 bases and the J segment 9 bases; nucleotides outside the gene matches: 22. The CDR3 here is CASSAITGTGVDNHRPQHF. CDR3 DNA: TGTGCCAGCAGTGCGATCACCGGGACAGGGGTGGACAACCATCGGCCCCAGCATTTT.

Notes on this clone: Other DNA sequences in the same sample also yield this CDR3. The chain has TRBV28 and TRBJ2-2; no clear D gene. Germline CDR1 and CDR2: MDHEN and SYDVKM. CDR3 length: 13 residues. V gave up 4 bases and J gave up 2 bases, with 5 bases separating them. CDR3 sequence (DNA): TGTGCCAGCAGTTCCGGTAACACCGGGGAGCTGTTTTTT. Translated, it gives CASSSGNTGELFF.

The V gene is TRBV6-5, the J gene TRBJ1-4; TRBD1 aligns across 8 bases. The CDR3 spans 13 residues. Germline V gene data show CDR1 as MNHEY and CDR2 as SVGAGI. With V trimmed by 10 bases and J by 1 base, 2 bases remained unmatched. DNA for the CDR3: TGTGCCACCGGGACAGGAACTAATGAAAAACTGTTTTTT. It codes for CATGTGTNEKLFF.

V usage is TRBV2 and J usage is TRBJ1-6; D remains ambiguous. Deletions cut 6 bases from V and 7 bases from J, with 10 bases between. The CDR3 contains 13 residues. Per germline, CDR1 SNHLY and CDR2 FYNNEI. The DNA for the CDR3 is TGTGCCAGCAGCGGGGTTTCCAATTCACCCCTCCACTTT. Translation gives CASSGVSNSPLHF. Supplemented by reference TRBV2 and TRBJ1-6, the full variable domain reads EPEVTQTPSHQVTQMGQEVILRCVPISNHLYFYWYRQILGQKVEFLVSFYNNEISEKSEIFDDQFSVERPDGSNFTLKIRSTKLEDSAMYFCASSGVSNSPLHFGNGTRLTVT.

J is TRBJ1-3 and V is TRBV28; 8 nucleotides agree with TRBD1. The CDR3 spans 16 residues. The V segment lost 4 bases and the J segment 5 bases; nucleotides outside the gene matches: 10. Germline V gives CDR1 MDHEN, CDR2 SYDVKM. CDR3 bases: TGTGCCAGCAGTTCCCCAGACAGGGGAGTGCGAAACACCATATATTTT. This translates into CASSSPDRGVRNTIYF.

CDR3 nucleotides: TGTGCCAGCAGCGTCTCAGAGACCCAGTACTTC. Translated: CASSVSETQYF. The V gene is TRBV5-6, the J gene TRBJ2-5; D not resolved. V dropped 4 bases and J dropped 4 bases, with 5 bases sitting between them. The CDR3 totals 11 residues. The germline V gene has CDR1 SGHDT and CDR2 YYEEEE.

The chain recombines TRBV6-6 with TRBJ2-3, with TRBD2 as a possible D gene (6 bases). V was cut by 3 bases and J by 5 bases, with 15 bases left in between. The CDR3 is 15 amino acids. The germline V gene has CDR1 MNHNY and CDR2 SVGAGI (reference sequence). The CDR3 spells CASSYRAGPGDTQYF. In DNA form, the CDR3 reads TGTGCCAGCAGTTATAGGGCGGGACCCGGAGATACGCAGTATTTT.

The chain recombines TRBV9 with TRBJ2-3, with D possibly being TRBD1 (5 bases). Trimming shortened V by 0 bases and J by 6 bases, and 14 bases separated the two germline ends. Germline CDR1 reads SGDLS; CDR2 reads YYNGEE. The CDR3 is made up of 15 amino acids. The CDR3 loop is CASSVAGRARDTQYF. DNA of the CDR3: TGTGCCAGCAGCGTAGCTGGCAGGGCCAGGGATACGCAGTATTTT.

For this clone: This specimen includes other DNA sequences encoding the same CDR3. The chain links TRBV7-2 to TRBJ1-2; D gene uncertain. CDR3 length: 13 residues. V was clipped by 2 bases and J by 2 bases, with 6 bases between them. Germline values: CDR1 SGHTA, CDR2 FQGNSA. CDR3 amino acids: CASSLRGNYGYTF. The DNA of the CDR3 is TGTGCCAGCAGCTTAAGAGGGAACTATGGCTACACCTTC. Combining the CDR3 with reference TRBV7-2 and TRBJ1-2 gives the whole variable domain GAGVSQSPSNKVTEKGKDVELRCDPISGHTALYWYRQSLGQGLEFLIYFQGNSAPDKSGLPSDRFSAERTGGSVSTLTIQRTQQEDSAVYLCASSLRGNYGYTFGSGTRLTVV.

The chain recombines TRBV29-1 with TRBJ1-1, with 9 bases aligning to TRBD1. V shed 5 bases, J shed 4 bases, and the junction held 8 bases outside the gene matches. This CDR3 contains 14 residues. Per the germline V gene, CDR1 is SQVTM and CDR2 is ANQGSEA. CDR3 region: CSVYTGGAGTEAFF. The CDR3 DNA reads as TGCAGCGTTTACACAGGGGGCGCGGGCACTGAAGCTTTCTTT. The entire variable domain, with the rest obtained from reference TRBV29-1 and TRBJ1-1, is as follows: SAVISQKPSRDICQRGTSLTIQCQVDSQVTMMFWYRQQPGQSLTLIATANQGSEATYESGFVIDKFPISRPNLTFSTLTVSNMSPEDSSIYLCSVYTGGAGTEAFFGQGTRLTVV.

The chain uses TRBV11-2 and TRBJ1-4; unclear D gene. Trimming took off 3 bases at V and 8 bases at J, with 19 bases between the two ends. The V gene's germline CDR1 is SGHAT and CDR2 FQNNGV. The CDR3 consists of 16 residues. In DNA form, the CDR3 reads TGTGCCAGCAGCTTGCAAATCCGGGCCTGGGAGGAAAAACTGTTTTTT. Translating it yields CASSLQIRAWEEKLFF.

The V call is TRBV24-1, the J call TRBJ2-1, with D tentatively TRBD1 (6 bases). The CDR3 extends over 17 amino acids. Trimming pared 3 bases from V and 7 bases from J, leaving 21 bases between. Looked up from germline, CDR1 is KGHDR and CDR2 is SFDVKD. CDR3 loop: CATSDPRGSKGWNEQFF. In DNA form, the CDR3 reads TGTGCCACCAGTGATCCAAGGGGGAGTAAGGGTTGGAATGAGCAGTTCTTC.

Here the CDR3 reads CAGTGTSGEQYF. The CDR3 nucleotides are TGTGCCGGAACCGGGACTAGTGGGGAGCAGTACTTC. The rearrangement links TRBV7-9 to TRBJ2-7, with 8 bases lining up with TRBD2. J lost 7 bases, V lost 11 bases, and 10 bases had no gene match. The CDR3 covers 12 residues. Germline V gene lookup returns CDR1 SEHNR and CDR2 FQNEAQ (reference sequence).

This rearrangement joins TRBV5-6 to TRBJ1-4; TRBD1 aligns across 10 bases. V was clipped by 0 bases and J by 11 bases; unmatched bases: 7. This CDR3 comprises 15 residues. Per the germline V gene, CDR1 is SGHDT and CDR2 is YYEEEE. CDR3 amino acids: CASSLGGQGSFKLFF. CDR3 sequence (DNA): TGTGCCAGCAGCTTGGGGGGACAGGGGTCGTTTAAACTGTTTTTT.

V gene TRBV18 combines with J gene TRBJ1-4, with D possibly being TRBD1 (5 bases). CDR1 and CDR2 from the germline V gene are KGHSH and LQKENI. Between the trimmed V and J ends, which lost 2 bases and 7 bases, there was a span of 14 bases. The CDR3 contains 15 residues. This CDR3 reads CASSPNGQGGEKLFF. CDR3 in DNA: TGTGCCAGCTCACCAAATGGTCAGGGAGGTGAAAAACTGTTTTTT.

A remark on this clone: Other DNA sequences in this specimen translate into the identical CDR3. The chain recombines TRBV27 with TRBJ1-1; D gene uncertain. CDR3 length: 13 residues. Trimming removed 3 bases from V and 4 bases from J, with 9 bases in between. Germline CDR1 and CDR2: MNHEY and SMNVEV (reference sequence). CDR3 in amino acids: CASSFSGGTEAFF. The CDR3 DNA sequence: TGTGCCAGCAGTTTCTCGGGAGGCACTGAAGCTTTCTTT.

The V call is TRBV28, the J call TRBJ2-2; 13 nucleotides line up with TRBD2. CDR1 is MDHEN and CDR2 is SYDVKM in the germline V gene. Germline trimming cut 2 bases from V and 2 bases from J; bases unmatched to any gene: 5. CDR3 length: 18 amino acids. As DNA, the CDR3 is TGTGCCAGCAGTTTAGGACTAGCGGGAGTTGGAAACACCGGGGAGCTGTTTTTT. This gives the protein CASSLGLAGVGNTGELFF. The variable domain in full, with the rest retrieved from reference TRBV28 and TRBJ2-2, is DVKVTQSSRYLVKRTGEKVFLECVQDMDHENMFWYRQDPGLGLRLIYFSYDVKMKEKGDIPEGYSVSREKKERFSLILESASTNQTSMYLCASSLGLAGVGNTGELFFGEGSRLTVL.

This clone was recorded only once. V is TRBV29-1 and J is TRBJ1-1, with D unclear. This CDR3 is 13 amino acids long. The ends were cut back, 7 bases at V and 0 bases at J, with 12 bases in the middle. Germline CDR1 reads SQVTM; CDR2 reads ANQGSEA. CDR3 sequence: CSARRALNTEAFF. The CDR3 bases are TGCAGCGCCCGGCGGGCCTTGAACACTGAAGCTTTCTTT. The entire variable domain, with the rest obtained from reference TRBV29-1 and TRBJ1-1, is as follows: SAVISQKPSRDICQRGTSLTIQCQVDSQVTMMFWYRQQPGQSLTLIATANQGSEATYESGFVIDKFPISRPNLTFSTLTVSNMSPEDSSIYLCSARRALNTEAFFGQGTRLTVV.

The CDR3 loop reads CASSDPSGHFYGYTF. The DNA for the CDR3 is TGTGCCAGCAGCGACCCCTCAGGGCACTTCTATGGCTACACCTTC. This sequence joins TRBV7-2 and TRBJ1-2; possible D gene TRBD1, 5 bases. The CDR3 is 15 residues long. CDR1 and CDR2 (germline): SGHTA, FQGNSA. Trimming stripped 5 bases from V and 4 bases from J, with 17 bases between.

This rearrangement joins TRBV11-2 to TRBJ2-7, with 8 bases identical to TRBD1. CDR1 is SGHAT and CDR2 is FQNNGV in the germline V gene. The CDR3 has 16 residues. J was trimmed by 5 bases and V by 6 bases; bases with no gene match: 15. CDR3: CASSSHPGTGTHEQYF. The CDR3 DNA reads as TGTGCCAGCAGTTCGCACCCCGGGACAGGTACCCACGAGCAGTACTTC.

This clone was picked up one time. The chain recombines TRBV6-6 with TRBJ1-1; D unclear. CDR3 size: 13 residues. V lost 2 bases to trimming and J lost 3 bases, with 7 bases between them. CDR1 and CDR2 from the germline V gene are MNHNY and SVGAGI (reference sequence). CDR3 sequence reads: CASSYREDTEAFF. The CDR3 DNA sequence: TGTGCCAGCAGTTACAGGGAGGACACTGAAGCTTTCTTT.

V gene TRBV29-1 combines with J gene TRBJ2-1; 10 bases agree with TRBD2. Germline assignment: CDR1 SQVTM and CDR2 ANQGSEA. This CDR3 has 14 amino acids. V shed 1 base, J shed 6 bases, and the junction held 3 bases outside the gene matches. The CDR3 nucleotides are TGCAGCGTTGAAGTCGTAGCGGGAGGCAATGAGCAGTTCTTC. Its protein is CSVEVVAGGNEQFF.